This T cell receptor beta chain was sequenced in a study of blood T cell repertoires in COVID-19. Produced via immunoSEQ multiplex PCR; TCRdb's table is partial and in-frame only. This repertoire shows about 310,000 clones, 80% to 90% found once; its top ten account for over 2%. Notes on this clone: The CDR3 end shows no conserved phenylalanine or tryptophan, and so a read error is likely. The DNA is left out, because the CDR3 cannot be placed on it with certainty; the CDR3 is given as TCRdb lists it.

The source material was PBMCs or T cells enriched from blood (not recorded which). The source of this sequence is a man aged 25 to 40 who had recovered from COVID-19.

CDR3 protein: CASSEVRRLEEV. The gene calls are TRBV6-1 and TRBJ1-1. Germline V gene lookup returns CDR1 MNHNS and CDR2 SASEGT. The CDR3 spans 12 amino acids, including both terminal residues.